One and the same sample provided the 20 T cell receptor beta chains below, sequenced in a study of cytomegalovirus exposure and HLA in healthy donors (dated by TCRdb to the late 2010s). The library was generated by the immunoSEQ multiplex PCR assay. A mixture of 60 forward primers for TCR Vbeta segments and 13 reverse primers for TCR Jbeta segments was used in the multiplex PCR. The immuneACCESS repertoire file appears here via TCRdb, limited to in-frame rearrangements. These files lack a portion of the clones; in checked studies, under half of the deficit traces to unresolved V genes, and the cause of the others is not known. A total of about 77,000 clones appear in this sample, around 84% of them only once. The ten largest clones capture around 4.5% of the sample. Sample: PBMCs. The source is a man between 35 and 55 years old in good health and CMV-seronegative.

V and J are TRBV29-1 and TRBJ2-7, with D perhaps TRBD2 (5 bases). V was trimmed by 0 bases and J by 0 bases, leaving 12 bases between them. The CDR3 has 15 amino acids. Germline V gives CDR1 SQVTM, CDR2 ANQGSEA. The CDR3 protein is CSVEDSDGDSYEQYF. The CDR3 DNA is TGCAGCGTTGAAGATAGCGACGGTGACTCCTACGAGCAGTACTTC.

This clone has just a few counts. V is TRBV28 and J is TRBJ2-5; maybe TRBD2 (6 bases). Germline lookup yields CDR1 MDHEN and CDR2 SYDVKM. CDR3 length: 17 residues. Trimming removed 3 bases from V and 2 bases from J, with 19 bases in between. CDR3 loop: CASSFFLRREQQETQYF. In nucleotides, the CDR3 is TGTGCCAGCAGTTTCTTTTTACGGCGGGAACAGCAAGAGACCCAGTACTTC.

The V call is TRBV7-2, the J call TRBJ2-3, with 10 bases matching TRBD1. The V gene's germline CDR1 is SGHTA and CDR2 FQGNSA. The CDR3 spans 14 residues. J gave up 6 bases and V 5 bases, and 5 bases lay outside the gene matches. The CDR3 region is CASSPDRGRDTQYF. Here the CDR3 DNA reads TGTGCCAGCAGCCCCGACAGGGGGCGGGATACGCAGTATTTT.

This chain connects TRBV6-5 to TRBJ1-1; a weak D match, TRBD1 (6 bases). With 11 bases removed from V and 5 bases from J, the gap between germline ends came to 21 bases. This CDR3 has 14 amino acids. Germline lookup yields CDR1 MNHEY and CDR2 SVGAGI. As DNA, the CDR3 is TGTGCCGTAGTGGGGTACTTGAGGGGGACTGAAGCTTTCTTT. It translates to CAVVGYLRGTEAFF.

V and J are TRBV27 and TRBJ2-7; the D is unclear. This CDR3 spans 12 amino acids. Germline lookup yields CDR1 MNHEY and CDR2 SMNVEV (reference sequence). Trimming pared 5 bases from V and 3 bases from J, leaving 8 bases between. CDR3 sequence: CASSPPGYEQYF. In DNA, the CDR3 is TGTGCCAGCAGTCCCCCGGGCTACGAGCAGTACTTC.

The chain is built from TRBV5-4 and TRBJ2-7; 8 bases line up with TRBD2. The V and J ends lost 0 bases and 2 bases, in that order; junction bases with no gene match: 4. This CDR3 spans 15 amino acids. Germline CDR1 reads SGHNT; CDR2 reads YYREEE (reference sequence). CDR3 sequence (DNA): TGTGCCAGCAGCTTGGTAGCGGGGACTACCTACGAGCAGTACTTC. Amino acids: CASSLVAGTTYEQYF. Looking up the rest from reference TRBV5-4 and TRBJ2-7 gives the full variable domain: ETGVTQSPTHLIKTRGQQVTLRCSSQSGHNTVSWYQQALGQGPQFIFQYYREEENGRGNFPPRFSGLQFPNYSSELNVNALELDDSALYLCASSLVAGTTYEQYFGPGTRLTVT.

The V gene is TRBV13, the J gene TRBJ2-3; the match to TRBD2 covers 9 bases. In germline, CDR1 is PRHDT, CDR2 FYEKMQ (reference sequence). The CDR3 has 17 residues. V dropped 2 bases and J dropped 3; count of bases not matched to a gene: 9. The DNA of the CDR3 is TGTGCCAGCAGCTTAACAGCGGGAGGATCCAAAACAGATACGCAGTATTTT. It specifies CASSLTAGGSKTDTQYF.

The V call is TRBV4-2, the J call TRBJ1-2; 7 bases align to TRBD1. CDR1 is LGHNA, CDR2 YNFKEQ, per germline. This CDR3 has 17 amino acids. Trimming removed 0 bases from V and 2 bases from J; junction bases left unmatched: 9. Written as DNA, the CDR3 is TGTGCCAGCAGCCAAGATAGGAGGCAGGGGGAGAACTATGGCTACACCTTC. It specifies CASSQDRRQGENYGYTF.

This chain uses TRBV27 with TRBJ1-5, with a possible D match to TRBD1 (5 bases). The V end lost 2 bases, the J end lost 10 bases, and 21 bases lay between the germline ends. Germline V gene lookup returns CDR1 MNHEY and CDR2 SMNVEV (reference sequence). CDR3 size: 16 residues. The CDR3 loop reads CASSLVTGARGGPQHF. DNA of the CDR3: TGTGCCAGCAGTTTAGTGACCGGGGCCCGGGGGGGTCCCCAGCATTTT.

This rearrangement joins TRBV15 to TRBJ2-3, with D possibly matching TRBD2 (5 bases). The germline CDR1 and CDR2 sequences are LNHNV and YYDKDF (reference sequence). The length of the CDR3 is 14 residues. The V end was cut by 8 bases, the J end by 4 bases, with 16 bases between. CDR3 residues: CATGTPGRADTQYF. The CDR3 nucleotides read TGTGCCACCGGTACCCCGGGGAGAGCAGATACGCAGTATTTT.

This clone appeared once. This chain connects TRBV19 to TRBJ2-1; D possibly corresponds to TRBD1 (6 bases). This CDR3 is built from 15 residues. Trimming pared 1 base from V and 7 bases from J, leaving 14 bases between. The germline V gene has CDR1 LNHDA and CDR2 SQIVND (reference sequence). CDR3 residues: CASSIGLLRGNEQFF. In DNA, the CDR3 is TGTGCCAGTAGTATAGGACTGCTAAGGGGGAATGAGCAGTTCTTC.

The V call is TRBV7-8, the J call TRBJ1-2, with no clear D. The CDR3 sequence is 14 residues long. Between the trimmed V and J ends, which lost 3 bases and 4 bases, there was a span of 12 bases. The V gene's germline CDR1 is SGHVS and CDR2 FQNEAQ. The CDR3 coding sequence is TGTGCCAGCAGCTTTCCCCAGGCCGGCTATGGCTACACCTTC. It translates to CASSFPQAGYGYTF.

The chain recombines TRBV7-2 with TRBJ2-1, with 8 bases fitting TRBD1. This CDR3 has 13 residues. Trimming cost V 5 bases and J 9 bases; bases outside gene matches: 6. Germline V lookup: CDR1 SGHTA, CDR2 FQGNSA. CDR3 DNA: TGTGCCAGCAGCCCTACAGGGGGAGGTGAGCAGTTCTTC. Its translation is CASSPTGGGEQFF. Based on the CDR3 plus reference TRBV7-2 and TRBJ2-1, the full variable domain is GAGVSQSPSNKVTEKGKDVELRCDPISGHTALYWYRQSLGQGLEFLIYFQGNSAPDKSGLPSDRFSAERTGGSVSTLTIQRTQQEDSAVYLCASSPTGGGEQFFGPGTRLTVL.

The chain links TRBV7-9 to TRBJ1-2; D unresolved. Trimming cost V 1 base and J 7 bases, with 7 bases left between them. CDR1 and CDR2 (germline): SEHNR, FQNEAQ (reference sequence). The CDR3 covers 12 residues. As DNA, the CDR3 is TGTGCCAGCAGCTTAGGGGGAGGTGGCTACACCTTC. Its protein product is CASSLGGGGYTF.

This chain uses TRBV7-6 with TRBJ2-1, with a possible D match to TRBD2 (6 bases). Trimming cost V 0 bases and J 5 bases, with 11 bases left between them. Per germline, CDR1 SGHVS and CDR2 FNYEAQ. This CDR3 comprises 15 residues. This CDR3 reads CASSLALGGHNEQFF. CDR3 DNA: TGTGCCAGCAGCTTAGCCCTGGGGGGACACAATGAGCAGTTCTTC.

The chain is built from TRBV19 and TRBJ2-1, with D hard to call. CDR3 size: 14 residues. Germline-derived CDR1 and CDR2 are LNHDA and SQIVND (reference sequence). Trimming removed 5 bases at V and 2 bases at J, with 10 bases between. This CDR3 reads CASSRRQAYNEQFF. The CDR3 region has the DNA TGTGCCAGTAGTCGGCGACAAGCCTACAATGAGCAGTTCTTC.

The CDR3 region is CASSPVFGGRETQYF. CDR3 DNA: TGTGCCAGCAGTCCGGTTTTCGGAGGGCGGGAGACCCAGTACTTC. V usage is TRBV27 and J usage is TRBJ2-5, with D perhaps TRBD2 (6 bases). Germline V gene sequence: CDR1 MNHEY, CDR2 SMNVEV (reference sequence). CDR3 length: 15 amino acids. V lost 5 bases to trimming and J lost 5 bases, with 18 bases between them.

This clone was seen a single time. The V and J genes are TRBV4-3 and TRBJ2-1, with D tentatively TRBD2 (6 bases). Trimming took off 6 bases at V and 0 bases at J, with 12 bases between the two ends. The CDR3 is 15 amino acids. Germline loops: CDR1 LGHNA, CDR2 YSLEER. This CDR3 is CASSGTFSSYNEQFF. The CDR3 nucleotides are TGCGCCAGCAGTGGGACTTTCAGCTCCTACAATGAGCAGTTCTTC.

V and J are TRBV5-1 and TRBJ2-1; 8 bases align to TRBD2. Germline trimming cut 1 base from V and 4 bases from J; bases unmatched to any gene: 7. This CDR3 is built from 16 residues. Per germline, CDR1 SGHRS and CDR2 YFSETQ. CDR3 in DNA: TGCGCCAGCAGCTTGAGTGAGACTAGCGCTTACAATGAGCAGTTCTTC. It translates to CASSLSETSAYNEQFF.

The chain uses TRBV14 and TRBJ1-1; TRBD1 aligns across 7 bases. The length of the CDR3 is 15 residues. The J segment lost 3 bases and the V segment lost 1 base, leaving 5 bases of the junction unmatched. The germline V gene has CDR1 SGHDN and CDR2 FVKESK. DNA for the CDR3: TGTGCCAGCAGCCAAGCCCAGACAGGGTACACTGAAGCTTTCTTT. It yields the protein CASSQAQTGYTEAFF.